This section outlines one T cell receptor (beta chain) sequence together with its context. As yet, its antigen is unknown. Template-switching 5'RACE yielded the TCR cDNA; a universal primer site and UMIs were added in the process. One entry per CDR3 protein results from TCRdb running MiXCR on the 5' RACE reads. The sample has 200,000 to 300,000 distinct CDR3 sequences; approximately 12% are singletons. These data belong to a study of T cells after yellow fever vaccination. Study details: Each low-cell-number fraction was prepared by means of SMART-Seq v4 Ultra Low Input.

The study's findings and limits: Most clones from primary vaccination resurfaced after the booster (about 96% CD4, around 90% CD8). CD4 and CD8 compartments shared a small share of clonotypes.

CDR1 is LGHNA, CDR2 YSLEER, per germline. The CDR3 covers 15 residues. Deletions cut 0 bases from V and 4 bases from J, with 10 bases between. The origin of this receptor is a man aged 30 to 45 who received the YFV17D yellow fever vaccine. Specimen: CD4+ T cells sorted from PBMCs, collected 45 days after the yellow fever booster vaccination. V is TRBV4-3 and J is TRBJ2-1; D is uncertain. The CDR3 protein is CASSQDFGRYNEQFF. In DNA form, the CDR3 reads TGCGCCAGCAGCCAAGATTTCGGCCGGTACAATGAGCAGTTCTTC.